This TCR beta chain is drawn from a study of T cells after yellow fever vaccination. Study-wide background: Libraries from low-cell-number fractions were prepared with the SMART-Seq v4 Ultra Low Input RNA kit. Study-level points and caveats: The study re-detected most primary-vaccination clones after the booster (96% CD4, 85% to 90% CD8).

Germline loops: CDR1 MNHEY, CDR2 SVGAGI. The CDR3 is 15 amino acids. V lost 6 bases, J lost 0 bases, and 14 bases lay in between. As regards this clonotype: Its specificity is unknown.

TCRdb used MiXCR to reprocess the 5' RACE reads, holding one entry per CDR3 protein. Of about 330,000 distinct CDR3 sequences in the sample, 8.1% were seen once. The chain employs TRBV6-5 and TRBJ1-2, with a weak D call TRBD1 (6 bases). The clonotype was recovered from a man aged 18 to 35 who received the YFV17D yellow fever vaccine. The source was PBMCs, collected around 45 days after the first yellow fever vaccination. The CDR3 DNA follows: TGTGCCAGCAGGTTAACCGGGACATCTAACTATGGCTACACCTTC. This gives the protein CASRLTGTSNYGYTF.